One sample yielded the 29 T cell receptor beta chains listed below, sequenced in a study of blood T cell repertoires in COVID-19. Assay used: immunoSEQ multiplex PCR; TCRdb lists only in-frame clones, some missing. The sample yields roughly 150,000 clones, about four fifths seen once. The sequencing input was peripheral blood. These receptors were collected from an older man who had recovered from COVID-19.

J is TRBJ1-2 and V is TRBV5-4; TRBD1 aligns across 9 bases. Per the germline V gene, CDR1 is SGHNT and CDR2 is YYREEE (reference sequence). Trimming removed 0 bases from V and 8 bases from J; junction bases left unmatched: 11. The CDR3 is 16 residues long. The CDR3 DNA reads as TGTGCCAGCAGCTTGGCCCCTTCCGGGACAGGGATGGGCTACACCTTC. It translates to CASSLAPSGTGMGYTF.

The chain employs TRBV19 and TRBJ2-7; tentative D call: TRBD1 (6 bases). Trimming pared 5 bases from V and 5 bases from J, leaving 13 bases between. CDR1 and CDR2 from the germline V gene are LNHDA and SQIVND (reference sequence). There are 13 residues in the CDR3. This CDR3 reads CASSGTGLHEQYF. CDR3 sequence (DNA): TGTGCCAGTAGTGGTACAGGGCTGCACGAGCAGTACTTC.

This clone was counted a few times. This sequence joins TRBV7-6 and TRBJ2-2; 9 nucleotides align to TRBD1. J was trimmed by 6 bases and V by 5 bases; bases with no gene match: 10. Germline V gene lookup returns CDR1 SGHVS and CDR2 FNYEAQ. The length of the CDR3 is 16 residues. CDR3 in DNA: TGTGCCAGCAGCCCACGACAGGGGGTATTTTCCGGGGAGCTGTTTTTT. Translation: CASSPRQGVFSGELFF.

This rearrangement joins TRBV10-3 to TRBJ2-7; 9 bases map to TRBD1. The trim removed 10 bases at V and 0 bases at J, leaving 7 bases unmatched. From germline, CDR1 is ENHRY and CDR2 SYGVKD. This CDR3 comprises 14 residues. The CDR3 coding sequence is TGTGCCACCGGGACAGGGATCAGCTCCTACGAGCAGTACTTC. It codes for CATGTGISSYEQYF.

This chain uses TRBV6-6 with TRBJ1-1, with D uncertain. From germline, CDR1 is MNHNY and CDR2 SVGAGI (reference sequence). Trimming left V 2 bases short and J 1 base short, with 8 bases between. This CDR3 has 14 residues. The CDR3 protein is CASSYAEPNTEAFF. Here the CDR3 DNA reads TGTGCCAGCAGTTACGCGGAACCGAACACTGAAGCTTTCTTT.

The V call is TRBV5-1, the J call TRBJ2-2, with a possible D match to TRBD1 (6 bases). The CDR3 is made up of 17 amino acids. Trimming removed 4 bases from V and 2 bases from J, with 18 bases in between. Looked up from germline, CDR1 is SGHRS and CDR2 is YFSETQ. The DNA of the CDR3 is TGCGCCAGCAGCCTGGAAACAGGGTCCGGTAACACCGGGGAGCTGTTTTTT. Its translation is CASSLETGSGNTGELFF.

The rearrangement links TRBV10-3 to TRBJ1-5, with D possibly TRBD1 on 6 matching bases. The CDR3 has 14 residues. Germline V lookup: CDR1 ENHRY, CDR2 SYGVKD. The V and J ends lost 10 bases and 1 base respectively, with 14 bases between them. CDR3 protein: CATLDSRSNQPQHF. CDR3 DNA: TGTGCCACCTTGGACAGCCGGAGCAATCAGCCCCAGCATTTT.

The V call is TRBV2, the J call TRBJ2-7, with D possibly TRBD1 on 5 matching bases. Germline lookup yields CDR1 SNHLY and CDR2 FYNNEI. V was clipped by 7 bases and J by 6 bases, with 16 bases between them. The CDR3 has 13 residues. Here the CDR3 reads CASIPNGATEQYF. The CDR3 DNA reads TGTGCCAGCATTCCTAATGGGGCTACCGAGCAGTACTTC.

Note on this clone: Other DNA variants within this sample encode the same CDR3. This sequence joins TRBV12-3 or TRBV12-4 and TRBJ1-2; 7 positions match TRBD1. V lost 5 bases, J lost 4 bases, and 4 bases stayed unmatched. This CDR3 has 13 residues. The CDR3 DNA reads TGTGCCAGCAGTCTGGGGACAGTCTATGGCTACACCTTC. Protein: CASSLGTVYGYTF.

This clone was seen once. The genes are TRBV5-1 and TRBJ2-7, with 11 bases fitting TRBD1. V was clipped by 2 bases and J by 6 bases; unmatched bases: 4. There are 14 residues in the CDR3. CDR1 SGHRS and CDR2 YFSETQ come from the germline V gene. CDR3 DNA: TGCGCCAGCAGCTTCTCCGGGACAGGGGGCGAGCAGTACTTC. Protein sequence: CASSFSGTGGEQYF.

The chain joins TRBV6-1 to TRBJ1-2, with D maybe TRBD1 (6 bases). Germline V gene sequence: CDR1 MNHNS, CDR2 SASEGT. The CDR3 sequence is 16 residues long. The germline V and J ends were trimmed by 2 bases and 7 bases, with 20 bases remaining between them. The CDR3 region has the DNA TGTGCCAGCAGTGAATTCGGGACATCCTTTTCGGGTGGCTACACCTTC. It codes for CASSEFGTSFSGGYTF.

J is TRBJ1-2 and V is TRBV19, with 9 bases lining up with TRBD1. Per the germline V gene, CDR1 is LNHDA and CDR2 is SQIVND (reference sequence). With V trimmed by 5 bases and J by 2 bases, 3 bases remained unmatched. CDR3 size: 14 residues. For the CDR3, the DNA is TGTGCCAGTAGTGGAGACAGGGGGAACTATGGCTACACCTTC. Amino acids: CASSGDRGNYGYTF.

This clone was recorded only once. The chain uses TRBV19 and TRBJ2-1; 10 bases are a match to TRBD2. Germline V lookup: CDR1 LNHDA, CDR2 SQIVND (reference sequence). Unmatched junction bases numbered 4, after V lost 3 bases and J lost 14 bases. CDR3 length: 12 amino acids. The CDR3 loop is CASSMRAGGEFF. In DNA form, the CDR3 reads TGTGCCAGTAGTATGAGAGCGGGAGGGGAGTTCTTC.

The J gene is TRBJ2-7, the V gene TRBV25-1; TRBD2 matches 12 bases. Germline CDR1 and CDR2: MGHDK and SYGVNS. J was trimmed by 3 bases and V by 3 bases; bases with no gene match: 6. This CDR3 is 16 amino acids long. The CDR3 protein is CASSDPSGRADYEQYF. The CDR3 DNA is TGTGCCAGCAGTGACCCTAGCGGGAGGGCCGACTACGAGCAGTACTTC.

This chain connects TRBV14 to TRBJ1-6; D uncertain. In germline, CDR1 is SGHDN, CDR2 FVKESK. Trimming took 0 bases from V and 12 from J, leaving 9 bases between them. The length of the CDR3 is 13 residues. The CDR3 protein is CASSQDLFLPLHF. The DNA of the CDR3 is TGTGCCAGCAGCCAAGATCTGTTTTTACCCCTCCACTTT.

This clone has a single count. The V call is TRBV5-4, the J call TRBJ2-7; 9 nucleotides agree with TRBD2. Germline V lookup: CDR1 SGHNT, CDR2 YYREEE (reference sequence). The V and J ends lost 6 bases and 5 bases, in that order; junction bases with no gene match: 9. CDR3 length: 14 amino acids. CDR3 residues: CASTLSGSSDEQYF. The CDR3 region has the DNA TGTGCCAGCACCCTTAGCGGGAGTTCCGACGAGCAGTACTTC.

The V call is TRBV9, the J call TRBJ2-7; TRBD2 aligns across 10 bases. The CDR3 covers 16 residues. The germline V gene encodes CDR1 SGDLS and CDR2 YYNGEE. V lost 0 bases to trimming and J lost 6 bases; unmatched junction nucleotides: 9. The CDR3 loop is CASSVGSSGSGSEQYF. Written as DNA, the CDR3 is TGTGCCAGCAGCGTAGGGTCTAGCGGGAGTGGGTCCGAGCAGTACTTC.

This chain uses TRBV5-8 with TRBJ2-3; 7 nucleotides agree with TRBD2. This CDR3 is 18 amino acids long. Germline trimming cut 0 bases from V and 1 base from J; bases unmatched to any gene: 11. Germline V CDR1 and CDR2: SGHTS, YDEGEE. The CDR3 sequence: CASSLGTSASPGTDTQYF. CDR3 sequence (DNA): TGTGCCAGCAGCTTGGGCACTAGCGCATCTCCGGGCACAGATACGCAGTATTTT.

The chain recombines TRBV15 with TRBJ2-3, with 8 bases aligning to TRBD2. Germline V gene data show CDR1 as LNHNV and CDR2 as YYDKDF (reference sequence). The CDR3 is made up of 16 amino acids. J gave up 1 base and V 7 bases, and 10 bases lay outside the gene matches. The CDR3 region is CATKPLGREGTDTQYF. CDR3 DNA: TGTGCCACCAAACCCCTTGGGCGGGAGGGCACAGATACGCAGTATTTT.

The chain couples TRBV6-5 to TRBJ2-2, with TRBD2 as a possible D gene (5 bases). In germline, CDR1 is MNHEY, CDR2 SVGAGI. This CDR3 comprises 13 residues. Trimming left V 7 bases short and J 5 bases short, with 11 bases between. The CDR3 sequence: CASTTGGTGELFF. CDR3 nucleotides: TGTGCCAGCACCACCGGCGGGACCGGGGAGCTGTTTTTT.

The chain employs TRBV27 and TRBJ2-3; D is unclear. Trimming pared 4 bases from V and 4 bases from J, leaving 6 bases between. The CDR3 is 12 residues long. Germline V gene sequence: CDR1 MNHEY, CDR2 SMNVEV (reference sequence). CDR3 bases: TGTGCCAGCAGTTCGCAGGCAGATACGCAGTATTTT. Translating gives CASSSQADTQYF.

This chain joins TRBV6-1 and TRBJ2-1, with 8 nucleotides matching TRBD1. This CDR3 spans 14 amino acids. Germline CDR1 and CDR2: MNHNS and SASEGT. V dropped 2 bases and J dropped 4; count of bases not matched to a gene: 1. The CDR3 region has the DNA TGTGCCAGCAGTGAACGGACAGGGTACAATGAGCAGTTCTTC. This gives the protein CASSERTGYNEQFF.

The V and J genes are TRBV11-2 and TRBJ2-3; 10 positions match TRBD2. The germline gives CDR1 SGHAT, CDR2 FQNNGV. The CDR3 has 16 residues. V lost 5 bases to trimming and J lost 4 bases; unmatched junction nucleotides: 9. The CDR3 loop reads CASSKLAGWGPDTQYF. CDR3 bases: TGTGCCAGCAGCAAACTAGCGGGGTGGGGCCCAGATACGCAGTATTTT.

The chain uses TRBV7-3 and TRBJ2-1, with a possible D match to TRBD2 (6 bases). Germline lookup yields CDR1 SGHTA and CDR2 FQGTGA. Trimming pared 1 base from V and 6 bases from J, leaving 10 bases between. The CDR3 length is 14 residues. This CDR3 reads CASSLSGIINEQFF. CDR3 nucleotide sequence: TGTGCCAGCAGCTTAAGCGGGATAATCAATGAGCAGTTCTTC.

J is TRBJ2-7 and V is TRBV6-5, with D perhaps TRBD2 (5 bases). The germline gives CDR1 MNHEY, CDR2 SVGAGI. The CDR3 loop spans 12 amino acids. Trimming took off 9 bases at V and 2 bases at J, with 11 bases between the two ends. The CDR3 region has the DNA TGTGCCAGTGATGGACTTGCCTACGAGCAGTACTTC. Encoded protein: CASDGLAYEQYF.

This chain connects TRBV12-3 or TRBV12-4 to TRBJ1-1; D perhaps matches TRBD1 (6 bases). CDR3 size: 13 residues. Trimming removed 6 bases at V and 6 bases at J, with 14 bases between. CDR3 sequence: CASSTTGIAEAFF. In DNA form, the CDR3 reads TGTGCCAGCAGCACTACAGGGATAGCTGAAGCTTTCTTT.

There are many counts of this clone. The chain has TRBV19 and TRBJ2-2; 14 nucleotides match TRBD2. V lost 4 bases to trimming and J lost 5 bases; unmatched junction nucleotides: 9. Per the germline V gene, CDR1 is LNHDA and CDR2 is SQIVND (reference sequence). The CDR3 sequence is 18 residues long. CDR3 protein: CASSKPTSGRAGTGELFF. CDR3 sequence (DNA): TGTGCCAGTAGTAAGCCGACTAGCGGGAGGGCCGGAACCGGGGAGCTGTTTTTT.

This chain joins TRBV7-9 and TRBJ2-7; 10 bases are a match to TRBD2. The CDR3 is 15 amino acids. Germline V CDR1 and CDR2: SEHNR, FQNEAQ (reference sequence). The V gene end was trimmed by 5 bases and the J gene end by 0 bases; junction bases not matched to a gene: 4. The chain's CDR3 is CASSIGTSVSYEQYF. The CDR3, as DNA: TGTGCCAGCAGCATCGGGACTAGCGTCTCCTACGAGCAGTACTTC.

This sequence joins TRBV12-3 or TRBV12-4 and TRBJ2-5, with TRBD1 matching over 7 bases. V dropped 3 bases and J dropped 3; count of bases not matched to a gene: 1. This CDR3 is built from 13 residues. The CDR3 region has the DNA TGTGCCAGCAGTTTTGGACAGGAAGAGACCCAGTACTTC. Translation gives CASSFGQEETQYF.